Below, 3 T cell receptor beta chains from the same sample are listed, as sequenced in a study of blood T cell repertoires in COVID-19 (dated by TCRdb to 2018 to 2020). Library construction relied on the immunoSEQ multiplex PCR assay. Held by TCRdb, this immuneACCESS table contains in-frame sequences only and omits some clones. Under half of the omission traces to an unresolved V gene where checked; the cause of the rest is unknown. A total of approximately 200,000 clones appear in this sample, about 82% of them only once. Around 9.3% of the sample comes from the top ten. The sample consisted of peripheral blood. The receptors derive from an elderly woman with acute or convalescent COVID-19.

The chain is built from TRBV6-5 and TRBJ2-1; 7 bases are a match to TRBD2. V trimming: 7 bases; J trimming: 1 base; junction bases outside the gene matches: 7. Germline lookup yields CDR1 MNHEY and CDR2 SVGAGI. The CDR3 runs to 15 residues. CDR3 sequence (DNA): TGTGCCAGCAATAGTCCCGGGGGGTCCTACAATGAGCAGTTCTTC. Amino acid sequence: CASNSPGGSYNEQFF.

V gene TRBV19 combines with J gene TRBJ2-2, with TRBD2 matching 10 bases. V lost 3 bases, J lost 4 bases, and 8 bases stayed unmatched. The CDR3 has 17 amino acids. Germline V gives CDR1 LNHDA, CDR2 SQIVND (reference sequence). The CDR3 region has the DNA TGTGCCAGTAGTATTTCAGCGGGAGGGCCGGGCACCGGGGAGCTGTTTTTT. Amino acid sequence: CASSISAGGPGTGELFF.

This clone was seen only a few times. The chain uses TRBV7-6 and TRBJ2-3, with a weak D call TRBD2 (5 bases). V shed 5 bases and J shed 3 bases, with 21 bases lying between them. The CDR3 runs 17 residues. Germline V gene sequence: CDR1 SGHVS, CDR2 FNYEAQ. CDR3 nucleotides: TGTGCCAGCAGCGTCTCGTATTCGTTTGAGGGAACAGATACGCAGTATTTT. Its translation is CASSVSYSFEGTDTQYF.